The clone carrying this T cell receptor beta chain was recorded many times. The antigen remains undetermined. These data come from a study of T cells in Graves' hyperthyroidism and ophthalmopathy. Study outcomes and limitations: Most expanded thyroid clonotypes above 0.001 recurred in blood. Progression to ophthalmopathy was predicted a median of roughly 6.8 months early.

From RNA transcripts, TCR beta CDR3 regions were amplified. An initial round of RT-PCR targeting the TCR CDR3 relied on the HTBI primer set. Using its own MiXCR run on the multiplex PCR reads, TCRdb lists one record per CDR3 protein. The sample consists of 750,000 to 900,000 distinct CDR3 sequences, over 35% of them appearing once. V lost 0 bases to trimming and J lost 2 bases, with 11 bases between them. Germline V gene lookup returns CDR1 SGDLS and CDR2 YYNGEE. The CDR3 length is 15 residues. Each patient was aged 18 to 65 and had newly diagnosed hyperthyroidism of under 2 months' duration. This receptor was taken from a man aged 18-30 years with Graves' hyperthyroidism. V and J are TRBV9 and TRBJ2-5, with D possibly TRBD1 on 5 matching bases. Material for sequencing was blood. The chain's CDR3 is CASSVDWGEQETQYF. The CDR3 nucleotides read TGTGCCAGCAGCGTAGATTGGGGCGAGCAAGAGACCCAGTACTTC.